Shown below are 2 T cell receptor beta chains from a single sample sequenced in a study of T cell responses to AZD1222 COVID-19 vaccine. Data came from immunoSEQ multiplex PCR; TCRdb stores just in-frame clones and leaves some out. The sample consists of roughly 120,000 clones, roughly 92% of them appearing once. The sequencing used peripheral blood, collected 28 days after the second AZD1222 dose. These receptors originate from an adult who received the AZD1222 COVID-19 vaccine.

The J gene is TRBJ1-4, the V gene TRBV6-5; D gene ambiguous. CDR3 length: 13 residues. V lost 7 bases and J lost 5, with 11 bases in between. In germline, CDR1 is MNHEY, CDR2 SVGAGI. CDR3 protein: CASTGYRNEKLFF. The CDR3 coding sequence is TGTGCCAGCACTGGATACCGGAATGAAAAACTGTTTTTT.

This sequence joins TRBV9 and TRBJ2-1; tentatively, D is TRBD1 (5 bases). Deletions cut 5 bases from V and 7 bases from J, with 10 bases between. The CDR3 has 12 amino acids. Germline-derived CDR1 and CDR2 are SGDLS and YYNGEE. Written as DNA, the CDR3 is TGTGCCAGCAGAGGACAACTAAATGAGCAGTTCTTC. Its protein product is CASRGQLNEQFF.